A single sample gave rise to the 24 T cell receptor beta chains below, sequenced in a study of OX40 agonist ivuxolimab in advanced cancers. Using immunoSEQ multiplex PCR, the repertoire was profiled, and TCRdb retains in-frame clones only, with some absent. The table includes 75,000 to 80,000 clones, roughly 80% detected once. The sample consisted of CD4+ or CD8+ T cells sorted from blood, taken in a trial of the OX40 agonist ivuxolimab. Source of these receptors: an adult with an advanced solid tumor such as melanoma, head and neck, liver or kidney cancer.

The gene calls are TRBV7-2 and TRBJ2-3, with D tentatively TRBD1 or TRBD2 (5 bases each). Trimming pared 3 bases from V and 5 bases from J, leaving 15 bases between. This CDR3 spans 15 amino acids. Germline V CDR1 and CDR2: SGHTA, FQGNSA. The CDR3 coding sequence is TGTGCCAGCAGCTTTCAGTCCGGGGCTGGAGATACGCAGTATTTT. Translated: CASSFQSGAGDTQYF.

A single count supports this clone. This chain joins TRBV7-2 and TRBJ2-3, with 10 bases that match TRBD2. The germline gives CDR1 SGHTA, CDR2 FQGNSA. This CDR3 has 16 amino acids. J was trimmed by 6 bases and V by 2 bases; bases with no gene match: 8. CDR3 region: CASSLWSSGGGDTQYF. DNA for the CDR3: TGTGCCAGCAGCTTATGGTCTAGCGGGGGAGGTGATACGCAGTATTTT.

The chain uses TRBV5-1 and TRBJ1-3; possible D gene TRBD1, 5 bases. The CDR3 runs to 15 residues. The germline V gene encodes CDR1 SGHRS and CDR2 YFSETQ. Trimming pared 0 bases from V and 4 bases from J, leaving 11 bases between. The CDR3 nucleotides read TGCGCCAGCAGCTTGGAGGGGAGTAGGGGAAACACCATATATTTT. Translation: CASSLEGSRGNTIYF.

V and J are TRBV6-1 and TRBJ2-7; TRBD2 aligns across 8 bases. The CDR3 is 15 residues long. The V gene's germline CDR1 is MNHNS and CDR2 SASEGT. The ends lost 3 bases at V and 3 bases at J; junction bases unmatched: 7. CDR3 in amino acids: CASSEGRGAIYEQYF. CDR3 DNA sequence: TGTGCCAGCAGTGAGGGGCGGGGGGCCATCTACGAGCAGTACTTC.

Here the CDR3 reads CASSSLAGGLPPMQYF. CDR3 nucleotides: TGTGCCAGCAGCTCACTAGCGGGAGGGCTCCCCCCAATGCAGTATTTT. This chain links TRBV13 with TRBJ2-3; TRBD2 agrees at 13 bases. CDR1 and CDR2 (germline): PRHDT, FYEKMQ (reference sequence). The CDR3 loop spans 16 amino acids. The V segment lost 4 bases and the J segment 11 bases; nucleotides outside the gene matches: 12.

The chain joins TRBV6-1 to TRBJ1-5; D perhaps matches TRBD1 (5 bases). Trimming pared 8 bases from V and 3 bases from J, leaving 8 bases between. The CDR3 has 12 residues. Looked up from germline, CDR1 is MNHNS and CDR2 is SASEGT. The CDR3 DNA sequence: TGTGCCAGCCGGGACGCCAATCAGCCCCAGCATTTT. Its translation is CASRDANQPQHF.

The CDR3 DNA reads as TGTGCCAGCAGTCCTATACAGGGGAACGAGCAGTACTTC. Encoded protein: CASSPIQGNEQYF. The V call is TRBV7-7, the J call TRBJ2-7; 7 bases fit TRBD1. Germline trimming cut 6 bases from V and 5 bases from J; bases unmatched to any gene: 7. CDR1 SSHAT and CDR2 FNYEAQ come from the germline V gene (reference sequence). The CDR3 contains 13 residues.

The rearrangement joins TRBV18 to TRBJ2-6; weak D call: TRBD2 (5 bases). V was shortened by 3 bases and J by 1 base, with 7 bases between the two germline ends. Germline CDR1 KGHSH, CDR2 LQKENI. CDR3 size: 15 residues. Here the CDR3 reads CASSPRRSGANVLTF. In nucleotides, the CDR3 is TGTGCCAGCTCACCGAGGAGGTCTGGGGCCAACGTCCTGACTTTC. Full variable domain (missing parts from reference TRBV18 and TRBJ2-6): NAGVMQNPRHLVRRRGQEARLRCSPMKGHSHVYWYRQLPEEGLKFMVYLQKENIIDESGMPKERFSAEFPKEGPSILRIQQVVRGDSAAYFCASSPRRSGANVLTFGAGSRLTVL.

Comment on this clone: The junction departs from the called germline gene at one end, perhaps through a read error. CDR3 nucleotides: TGTGCTAGCAGCACAAGCTTCCAAGAGACCCAGTACTTC. Residues: CASSTSFQETQYF. The chain employs TRBV7-7 and TRBJ2-5; D gene uncertain. Germline loops: CDR1 SSHAT, CDR2 FNYEAQ (reference sequence). The CDR3 has 13 residues.

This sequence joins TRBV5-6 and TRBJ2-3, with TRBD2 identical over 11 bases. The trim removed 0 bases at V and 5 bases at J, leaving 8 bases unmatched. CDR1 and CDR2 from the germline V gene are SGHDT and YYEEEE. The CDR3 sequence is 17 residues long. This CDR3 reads CASSLAGPSGGLDTQYF. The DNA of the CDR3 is TGTGCCAGCAGCTTGGCGGGTCCTAGCGGGGGGCTAGATACGCAGTATTTT.

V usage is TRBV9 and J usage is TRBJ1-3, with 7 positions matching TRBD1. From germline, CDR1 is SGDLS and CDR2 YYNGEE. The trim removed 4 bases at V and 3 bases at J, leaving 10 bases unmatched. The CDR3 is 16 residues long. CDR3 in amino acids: CASSPVGQDYGNTIYF. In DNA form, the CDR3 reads TGTGCCAGCAGCCCAGTCGGACAGGACTATGGAAACACCATATATTTT.

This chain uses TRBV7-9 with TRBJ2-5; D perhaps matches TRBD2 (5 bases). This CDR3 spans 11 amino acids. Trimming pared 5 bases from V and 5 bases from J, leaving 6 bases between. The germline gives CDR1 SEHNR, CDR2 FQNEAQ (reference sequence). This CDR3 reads CASSTGETQYF. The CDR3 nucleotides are TGTGCCAGCAGCACGGGGGAGACCCAGTACTTC.

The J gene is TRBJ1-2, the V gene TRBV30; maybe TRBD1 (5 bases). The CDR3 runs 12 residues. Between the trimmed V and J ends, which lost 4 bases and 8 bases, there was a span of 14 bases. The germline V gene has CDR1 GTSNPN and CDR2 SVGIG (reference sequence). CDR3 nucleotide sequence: TGTGCCTGGAACCTACAGGAATGGGGCTACACCTTC. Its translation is CAWNLQEWGYTF.

The CDR3 loop is CAIGPELYEQYF. CDR3 in DNA: TGTGCCATAGGACCTGAACTCTACGAGCAGTACTTC. The chain employs TRBV10-3 and TRBJ2-7; D ambiguous. Germline V gene data show CDR1 as ENHRY and CDR2 as SYGVKD. CDR3 size: 12 residues. Trimming took 9 bases from V and 3 from J, leaving 12 bases between them.

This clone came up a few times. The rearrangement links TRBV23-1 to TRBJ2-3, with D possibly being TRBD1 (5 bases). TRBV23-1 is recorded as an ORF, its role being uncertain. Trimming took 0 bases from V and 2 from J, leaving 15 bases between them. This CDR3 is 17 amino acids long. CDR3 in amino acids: CASSQSIGVRSTDTQYF. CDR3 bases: TGCGCCAGCAGTCAATCGATAGGGGTTAGATCCACAGATACGCAGTATTTT.

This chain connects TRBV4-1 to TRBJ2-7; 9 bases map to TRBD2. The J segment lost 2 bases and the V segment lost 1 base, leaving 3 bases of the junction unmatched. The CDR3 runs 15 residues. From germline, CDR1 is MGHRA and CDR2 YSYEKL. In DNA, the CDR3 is TGCGCCAGCAGCCAAGGACTAGCGGTGGCCTACGAGCAGTACTTC. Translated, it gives CASSQGLAVAYEQYF.

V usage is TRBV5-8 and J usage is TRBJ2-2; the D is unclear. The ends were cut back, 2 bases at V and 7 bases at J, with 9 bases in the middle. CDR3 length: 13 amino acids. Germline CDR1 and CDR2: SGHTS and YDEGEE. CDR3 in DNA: TGTGCCAGCAGCTTCCCCCACTACGGGGAGCTGTTTTTT. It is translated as CASSFPHYGELFF. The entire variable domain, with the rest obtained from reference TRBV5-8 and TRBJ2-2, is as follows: EAGVTQSPTHLIKTRGQQATLRCSPISGHTSVYWYQQALGLGLQFLLWYDEGEERNRGNFPPRFSGRQFPNYSSELNVNALELEDSALYLCASSFPHYGELFFGEGSRLTVL.

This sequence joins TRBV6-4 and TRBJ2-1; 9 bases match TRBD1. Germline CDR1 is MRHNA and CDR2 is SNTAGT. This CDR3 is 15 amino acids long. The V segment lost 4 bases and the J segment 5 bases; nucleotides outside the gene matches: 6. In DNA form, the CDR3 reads TGTGCCAGCAGTGTGGGACAGGGAGGGAACAATGAGCAGTTCTTC. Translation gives CASSVGQGGNNEQFF.

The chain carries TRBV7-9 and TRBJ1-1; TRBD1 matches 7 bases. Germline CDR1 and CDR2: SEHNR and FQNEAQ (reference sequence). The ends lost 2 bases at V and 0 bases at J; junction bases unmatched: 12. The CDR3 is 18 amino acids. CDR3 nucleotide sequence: TGTGCCAGCAGCTTACGACAGGGTAGTTGGGGGGTGAACACTGAAGCTTTCTTT. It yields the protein CASSLRQGSWGVNTEAFF.

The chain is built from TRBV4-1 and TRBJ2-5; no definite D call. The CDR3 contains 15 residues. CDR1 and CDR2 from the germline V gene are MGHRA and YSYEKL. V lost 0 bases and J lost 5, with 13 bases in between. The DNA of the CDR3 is TGCGCCAGCAGCCAAGAGGGGAACGATTGGGAGACCCAGTACTTC. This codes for CASSQEGNDWETQYF.

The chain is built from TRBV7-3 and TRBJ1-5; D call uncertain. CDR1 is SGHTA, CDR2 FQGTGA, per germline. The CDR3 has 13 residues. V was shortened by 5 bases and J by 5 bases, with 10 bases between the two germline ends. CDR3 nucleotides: TGTGCCAGCAGCCCTCAAGAGGATCAGCCCCAGCATTTT. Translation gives CASSPQEDQPQHF. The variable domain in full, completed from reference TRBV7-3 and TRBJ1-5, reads GAGVSQTPSNKVTEKGKYVELRCDPISGHTALYWYRQSLGQGPEFLIYFQGTGAADDSGLPNDRFFAVRPEGSVSTLKIQRTERGDSAVYLCASSPQEDQPQHFGDGTRLSIL.

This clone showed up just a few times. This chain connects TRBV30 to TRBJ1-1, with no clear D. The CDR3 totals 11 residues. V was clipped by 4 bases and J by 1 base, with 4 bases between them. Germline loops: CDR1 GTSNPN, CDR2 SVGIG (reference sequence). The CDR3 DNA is TGTGCCTGGATAGGGAACACTGAAGCTTTCTTT. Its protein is CAWIGNTEAFF.

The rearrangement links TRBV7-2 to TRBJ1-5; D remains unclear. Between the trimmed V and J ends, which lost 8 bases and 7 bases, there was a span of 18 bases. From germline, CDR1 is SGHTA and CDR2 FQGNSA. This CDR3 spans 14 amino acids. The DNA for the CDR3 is TGTGCCAGCGGTCCGGGTCAAGAGTTCCAGCCCCAGCATTTT. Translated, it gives CASGPGQEFQPQHF.

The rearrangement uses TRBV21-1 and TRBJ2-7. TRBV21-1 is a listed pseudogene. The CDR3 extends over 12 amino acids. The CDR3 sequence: CASSTGPYEQYF. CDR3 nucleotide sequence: TGTGCCAGCAGCACAGGACCCTACGAGCAGTACTTC.